This entry lists 6 T cell receptor beta chains sequenced from one sample in a study of blood T cell repertoires in COVID-19. Only in-frame clones appear in the TCRdb table, and some are missing; sequencing was by immunoSEQ multiplex PCR. This table holds around 140,000 clones, more than 70% found once. The sample was peripheral blood. Source of these receptors: a human donor in a cohort sampled during active COVID-19.

The chain's CDR3 is CASSYKLRDTQYF. CDR3 coding DNA: TGTGCCAGCAGCTATAAACTTCGAGATACGCAGTATTTT. The chain carries TRBV3-1 (or the pseudogene TRBV3-2) and TRBJ2-3; unclear D gene. The V end lost 5 bases, the J end lost 5 bases, and 11 bases lay between the germline ends. In germline, CDR1 is LGHDT, CDR2 YNNKEL (reference sequence). This CDR3 is 13 amino acids long.

This clone was seen only a few times. The genes are TRBV10-3 and TRBJ1-6; the D gene is possibly TRBD1 (6 bases). The CDR3 consists of 15 residues. V dropped 1 base and J dropped 4 bases, with 8 bases sitting between them. CDR1 and CDR2 from the germline V gene are ENHRY and SYGVKD. The CDR3: CAISEYQGYNSPLHF. The CDR3 DNA follows: TGTGCCATCAGTGAGTACCAGGGGTATAATTCACCCCTCCACTTT.

V gene TRBV29-1 combines with J gene TRBJ2-5, with TRBD2 matching over 11 bases. The V segment lost 7 bases and the J segment 5 bases; nucleotides outside the gene matches: 6. Germline lookup yields CDR1 SQVTM and CDR2 ANQGSEA. CDR3 size: 13 residues. DNA for the CDR3: TGCAGCGGGGTAGCGGGGGGGCAGGAGACCCAGTACTTC. The encoded protein is CSGVAGGQETQYF.

With regard to this clone: Sequence at one end of the junction differs from germline and may be a read error. This chain connects TRBV5-1 to TRBJ2-3; 7 bases line up with TRBD1. Germline V gene sequence: CDR1 SGHRS, CDR2 YFSETQ. The CDR3 consists of 17 residues. The CDR3 DNA reads TGCGCCAGCAGCTTCCAGGGGACAGACTCTAGCACAAATACGCAGTATTTT. Protein sequence: CASSFQGTDSSTNTQYF.

This rearrangement joins TRBV5-4 to TRBJ2-3, with 9 bases fitting TRBD2. Trimming removed 5 bases from V and 6 bases from J; junction bases left unmatched: 7. CDR3 length: 14 residues. Germline CDR1 is SGHNT and CDR2 is YYREEE (reference sequence). CDR3 DNA: TGTGCCAGCAGGCGGCGGGGGGGCCTGGATACGCAGTATTTT. As protein: CASRRRGGLDTQYF.

This chain uses TRBV3-1 (or the pseudogene TRBV3-2) with TRBJ2-7; the D is unclear. Trimming stripped 4 bases from V and 5 bases from J, with 9 bases between. This CDR3 comprises 12 residues. Germline V gene data show CDR1 as LGHDT and CDR2 as YNNKEL (reference sequence). As DNA, the CDR3 is TGTGCCAGCAGCCCCCGTAGAGACGAGCAGTACTTC. Translation gives CASSPRRDEQYF.